This TCR beta chain was found in a study of blood T cells in healthy people across ages (dated by TCRdb to about 2015). Turning to the overall study: Template switching captured roughly one uniquely barcoded TCR beta cDNA molecule per two T cells in model experiments. To track age-related changes in TCR beta repertoire diversity, the study relied on deep sequencing normalized with unique cDNA molecular identifiers. Donors were grouped into four age groups: young (average roughly 16 years), middle-aged (about 40), aged (around 56) and long-lived (around 80). To avoid experimental bias, donors of different ages were spread randomly across the sequencing lanes. Using the same blood draw, the study looked at two additional independent replicas of 1 million unique cDNA reads for two donors, one aged 18 to 30 and the other aged 80 or older.

Donors were a few dozen systemically healthy Caucasian individuals from Russia aged roughly 6 to 100 years. Ten milliliters of peripheral blood were drawn from each donor into EDTA-treated Vacutainer tubes. Ficoll-Paque density-gradient centrifugation was used to isolate PBMCs, with at least 7 million obtained per sample. Total RNA was extracted from PBMCs with Trizol reagent, with at least 5.5 micrograms obtained per sample. The percentages of naive CD45RAhigh/CD27high T cells were determined by flow cytometry on a PBMC aliquot from every donor. The library was obtained by 5' RACE. Sequencer: Illumina HiSeq 2500. A second PCR of roughly 7 to 12 cycles was run with a J-beta primer mix and a sample-barcoded 5' primer. A unique molecular identifier was introduced onto each TCR beta cDNA molecule by a template-switch 5' adaptor carrying 12 random nucleotides. Each sample yielded at least 3 million CDR3-containing paired-end reads. First-strand cDNA synthesis was performed from all RNA using the Mint cDNA synthesis kit, with priming by a TRBC-specific oligonucleotide. All cDNA was treated with uracil-DNA glycosylase and then went through a first 18-cycle PCR with the universal primers M1SS and BC2_uni_R. Per the authors' processing: For normalization, 1 million high-quality reads were randomly selected from each sample, with every read carrying a distinct molecular identifier. Reads with shared molecular identifiers were discarded instead of being binned into consensus sequences. MiTCR, set to a Q25 quality threshold and the strictest error-elimination algorithm, was used for CDR3 identification, clonotype clustering and error correction. A nonparametric unseen species model using Euler transformation provided a lower-bound estimate of total TCR beta diversity. TCRdb cleaned the public reads at Q25 with fastp, built clones with MiXCR and kept in-frame beta chains. Each CDR3 protein gets just one entry, which takes the most common genes and DNA from the rows behind it. TCRdb, not the authors, supplied the V and J calls. The sample includes some 900,000 distinct CDR3 sequences, with approximately 49% observed a single time. The ten largest account for around 15% of the sample.

The paper as a whole reports these results and caveats: A strong correlation was found between observed TCR beta diversity and the percentage of naive T cells measured by flow cytometry. Donor CMV infection status was unknown, potentially confounding age-related changes in expanded clonotypes. Conclusive comparison of naive and antigen-experienced compartments was prevented by the profiling of bulk unsorted PBMCs. Total diversity estimates from one million sequenced T cells were considered lower bounds and underestimates. Compared with the aged group, more naive CD4+ T cells, fewer expanded clones and increased TCR diversity were shown by the long-lived group, suggesting age selection. As age increased, observed TCR beta diversity per million T cells dropped in a roughly linear way, and a significant reduction was already evident by age about 40.

A few counts support this clonotype. Its cognate antigen has yet to be identified. No much larger clone exists at a distance of one base, and base qualities are not known. CDR1 and CDR2, per the germline V gene, are SGDLS and YYNGEE. The cysteine opens and the phenylalanine closes a CDR3 of 15 amino acids. Just the 45-base CDR3 DNA is kept, in frame starting at base 1. V and J lose 0 bases and 3 bases, and a span of 11 bases separates them. This chain joins TRBV9 to TRBJ2-3; the D gene cannot be resolved reliably. Specimen: blood. This sequence originates from a man aged 25-45 years in good health. In nucleotides, the sequence is TGTGCCAGCAGCGTAGTAAGTTTCGGGACAGATACGCAGTATTTT. The translation is CASSVVSFGTDTQYF.